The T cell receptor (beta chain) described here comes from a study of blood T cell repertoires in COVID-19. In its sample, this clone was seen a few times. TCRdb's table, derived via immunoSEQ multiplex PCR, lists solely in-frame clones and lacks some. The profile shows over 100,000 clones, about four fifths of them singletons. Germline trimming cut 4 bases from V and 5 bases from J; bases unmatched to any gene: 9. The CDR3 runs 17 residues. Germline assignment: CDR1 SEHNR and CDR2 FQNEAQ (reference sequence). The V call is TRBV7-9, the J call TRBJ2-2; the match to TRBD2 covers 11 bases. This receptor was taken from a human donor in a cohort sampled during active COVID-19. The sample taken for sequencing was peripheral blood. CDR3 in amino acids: CASSSRRLAGLTGELFF. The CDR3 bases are TGTGCCAGCAGCTCAAGGCGACTAGCGGGACTAACCGGGGAGCTGTTTTTT.